This is a list of T cell receptor beta chains from one sample in a study of blood T cell repertoires in COVID-19. Generated by immunoSEQ multiplex PCR, the TCRdb table keeps only in-frame clones and is missing some. The sample has around 270,000 clones; around 84% are singletons. The sequenced sample was peripheral blood. The receptors shown here come from a woman aged 55 to 70 with COVID-19, enrolled during active disease. CDR3s leave out the opening cysteine and the closing phenylalanine or tryptophan.

TRBV12-3/TRBV12-4	TRBJ1-1	ASGARKKTEAF
TRBV12-3/TRBV12-4	TRBJ1-4	ASRRQNEKLF
TRBV24-1	TRBJ2-1	ATSVASGRGGNEQF
TRBV27	TRBJ1-4	ASSLSRGEKLF
TRBV20-1	TRBJ2-7	SASPILAGVSYEQY
TRBV7-9	TRBJ1-2	ASSLASPSYGYT
TRBV18	TRBJ2-5	ASSPAQGSRETQY
TRBV19	TRBJ1-5	ASSITEQRHQPQH
TRBV11-2	TRBJ2-7	ASSLRKGSVYEQY
TRBV27	TRBJ1-1	ASSHTATGTEAF
TRBV18	TRBJ1-3	ASSPGTGGDTIY
TRBV10-1	TRBJ2-1	ASSVSGSRDFRNEQF
TRBV9	TRBJ2-7	ASSVDWVTSGNNEQY
TRBV10-1	TRBJ1-2	ASSDGLGYT
TRBV19	TRBJ1-1	ASGIQGVNTEAF
TRBV7-3	TRBJ2-1	ASSLNQAGVYNEQF
TRBV28	TRBJ2-5	ASSDSGQGRETQY
TRBV2	TRBJ1-2	ASSSGQGVGYT
TRBV10-3	TRBJ1-1	AISPGQGKTRNTEAF
TRBV19	TRBJ2-2	ASSSPGEGRTGELF
TRBV7-9	TRBJ2-7	ASSAGTLGGYEQY
TRBV28	TRBJ1-2	ASTPGDSYGYT
TRBV19	TRBJ2-7	ASSPLDSLSYEQY
TRBV4-3	TRBJ2-4	ASSPYGAPGQNIQY
TRBV15	TRBJ2-1	ATSKLGGGYDNEQF
TRBV3-1/TRBV3-2	TRBJ2-7	ASSQLAGDYEQY
TRBV19	TRBJ1-4	ASSIRTGEKLF
TRBV24-1	TRBJ2-1	ATSDPASVGTTGTEQF
TRBV9	TRBJ2-3	ASSVRTSRRTDTQY
TRBV11-2	TRBJ2-2	ASRLAGYTGELF
TRBV28	TRBJ1-5	ASSLMNRGRQPQH
TRBV2	TRBJ2-4	ASTRIGDRGNIQY
TRBV5-4	TRBJ1-1	ASSYVQGNTEAF
TRBV7-3	TRBJ2-7	ASSYGQGVTQEY
TRBV3-1/TRBV3-2	TRBJ1-3	ASSQSGQGLGNTIY
TRBV6-6	TRBJ2-7	ASSASGINEQY
TRBV19	TRBJ1-3	ASSRLLSSGNTIY
TRBV9	TRBJ2-1	ASSARTGTSGHNEQF
TRBV5-4	TRBJ2-3	ASSLGPSTDTQY
TRBV5-8	TRBJ2-7	ASSSLGDGRAVEQY
TRBV15	TRBJ2-1	ATSSDGTGRYNEQF
TRBV28	TRBJ2-2	ASRSQSNTGELF
TRBV11-2	TRBJ2-5	ASSLDRVPFSPETQY
TRBV5-1	TRBJ1-1	ASSLLAGTPEAF
TRBV2	TRBJ2-3	ASSELGATGTDTQY
TRBV19	TRBJ2-1	ASSAQYGLQF
TRBV9	TRBJ2-5	ASSVLQGIQETQY
TRBV19	TRBJ2-2	ASSIMIGTGNTGELF
TRBV19	TRBJ1-1	ASSIAIQGSTEAF
TRBV5-4	TRBJ1-1	ASSWGDRGRGNTEAF
TRBV28	TRBJ1-5	ASSFLRQGPNQPQH
TRBV30	TRBJ1-5	AWSVQDNQPQH
TRBV5-1	TRBJ2-2	ASSPGGTGELF
TRBV30	TRBJ2-1	AWSRPGGGSSYNEQF
TRBV15	TRBJ1-1	ATSKGGMNTEAF
TRBV7-8	TRBJ2-7	ASSRTGGALYEQY
TRBV6-1	TRBJ1-6	ASSEGDGVGSPLH
TRBV29-1	TRBJ1-4	SVAKTGQGEKLF